This T cell receptor beta chain is drawn from a study of identical twins. On this clonotype: Its target is unknown.

Study conclusions and caveats: Because invariant MAIT and iNKT cells could be present, zero-insertion analyses could be partly confounded. Models came in too low on out-of-frame TCR alpha sharing in monozygotic twins.

Losses at the gene ends were 0 bases for V and 7 bases for J; bases not matched to a gene: 6. In germline, CDR1 is MDHEN, CDR2 SYDVKM. This CDR3 region has 15 residues. One entry per CDR3 protein results from TCRdb running MiXCR on the 5' RACE reads. This sample yields about 240,000 distinct CDR3 sequences, of which roughly a tenth are seen a single time; about a tenth belongs to the top ten. The sample consisted of memory T cells sorted from blood. The chain has TRBV28 and TRBJ1-5; 7 bases map to TRBD1. The TCR comes from a man between 50 and 59 years old in good health. CDR3 amino acids: CASSLWQAGGQPQHF. Here the CDR3 DNA reads TGTGCCAGCAGTTTATGGCAGGCAGGGGGGCAGCCCCAGCATTTT.